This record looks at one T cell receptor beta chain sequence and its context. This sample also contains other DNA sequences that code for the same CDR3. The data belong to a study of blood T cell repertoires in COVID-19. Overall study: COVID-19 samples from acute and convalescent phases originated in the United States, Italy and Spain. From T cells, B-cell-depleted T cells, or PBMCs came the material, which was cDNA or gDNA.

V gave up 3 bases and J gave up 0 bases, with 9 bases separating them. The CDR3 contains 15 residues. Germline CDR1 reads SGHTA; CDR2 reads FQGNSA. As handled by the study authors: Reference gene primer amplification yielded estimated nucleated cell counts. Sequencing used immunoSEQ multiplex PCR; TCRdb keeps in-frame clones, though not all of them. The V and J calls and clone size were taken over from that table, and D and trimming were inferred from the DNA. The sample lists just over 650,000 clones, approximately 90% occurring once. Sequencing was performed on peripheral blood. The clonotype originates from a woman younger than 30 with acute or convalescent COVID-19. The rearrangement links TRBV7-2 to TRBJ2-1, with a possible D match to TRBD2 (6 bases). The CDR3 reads CASSLAGSSYNEQFF. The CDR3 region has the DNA TGTGCCAGCAGCTTGGCGGGGAGCTCCTACAATGAGCAGTTCTTC.